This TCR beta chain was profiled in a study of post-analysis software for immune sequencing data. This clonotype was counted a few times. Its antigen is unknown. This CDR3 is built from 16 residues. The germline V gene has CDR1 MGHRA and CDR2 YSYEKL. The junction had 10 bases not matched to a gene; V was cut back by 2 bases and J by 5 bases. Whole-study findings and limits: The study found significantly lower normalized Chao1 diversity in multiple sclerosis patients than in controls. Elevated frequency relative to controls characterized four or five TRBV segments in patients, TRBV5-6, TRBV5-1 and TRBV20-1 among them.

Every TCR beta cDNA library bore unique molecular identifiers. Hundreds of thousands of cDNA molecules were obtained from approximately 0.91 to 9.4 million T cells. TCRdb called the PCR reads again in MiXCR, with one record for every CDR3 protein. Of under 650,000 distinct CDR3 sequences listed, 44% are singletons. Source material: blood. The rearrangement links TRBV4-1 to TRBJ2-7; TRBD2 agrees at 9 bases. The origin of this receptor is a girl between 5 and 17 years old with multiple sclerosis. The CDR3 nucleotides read TGCGCCAGCAGCCAACCCCTAGGCGGGAGGGCCAACGAGCAGTACTTC. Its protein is CASSQPLGGRANEQYF.